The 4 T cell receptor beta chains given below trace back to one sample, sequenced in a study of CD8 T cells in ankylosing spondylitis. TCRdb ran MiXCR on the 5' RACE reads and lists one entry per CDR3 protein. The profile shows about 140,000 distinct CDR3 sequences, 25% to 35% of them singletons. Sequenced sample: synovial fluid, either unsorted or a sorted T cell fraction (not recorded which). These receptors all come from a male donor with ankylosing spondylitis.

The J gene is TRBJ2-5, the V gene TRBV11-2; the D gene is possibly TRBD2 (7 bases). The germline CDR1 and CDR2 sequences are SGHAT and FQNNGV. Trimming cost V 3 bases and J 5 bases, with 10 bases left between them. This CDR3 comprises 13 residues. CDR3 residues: CASSFGRGETQYF. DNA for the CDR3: TGTGCCAGCAGCTTTGGGAGGGGGGAGACCCAGTACTTC.

The DNA for the CDR3 is TGCGCCAGCAGCCAAGATCAACGGGGGCCCCCCTACAATGAGCAGTTCTTC. This encodes CASSQDQRGPPYNEQFF. This chain links TRBV4-1 with TRBJ2-1; tentatively, D is TRBD1 or TRBD2 (6 bases each). The CDR3 consists of 17 residues. Trimming shortened V by 0 bases and J by 2 bases, and 14 bases separated the two germline ends. Per the germline V gene, CDR1 is MGHRA and CDR2 is YSYEKL.

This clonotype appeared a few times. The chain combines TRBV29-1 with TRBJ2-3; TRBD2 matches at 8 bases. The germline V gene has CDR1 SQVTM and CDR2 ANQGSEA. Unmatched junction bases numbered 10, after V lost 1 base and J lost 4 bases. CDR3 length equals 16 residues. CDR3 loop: CSVEGFGLATADTQYF. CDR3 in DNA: TGCAGCGTTGAAGGTTTCGGACTAGCAACCGCAGATACGCAGTATTTT.

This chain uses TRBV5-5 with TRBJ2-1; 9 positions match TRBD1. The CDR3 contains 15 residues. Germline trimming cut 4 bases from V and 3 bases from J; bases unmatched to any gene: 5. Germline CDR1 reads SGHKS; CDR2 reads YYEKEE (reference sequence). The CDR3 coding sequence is TGTGCCAGCAGCGTCCGGGACAGGGTCTACAATGAGCAGTTCTTC. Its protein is CASSVRDRVYNEQFF.